This T cell receptor (beta chain) derives from a study of blood T cell repertoires in COVID-19. The table came from immunoSEQ multiplex PCR; TCRdb's copy has only in-frame clones and leaves some out. The table records about 220,000 clones, 65% to 90% of them present only once. This clone came up once. The source material was peripheral blood. This clonotype was obtained from an older woman with COVID-19, enrolled during active disease.

The CDR3 DNA follows: TGCGCCAGCAGCCAAGGACAGTACAGCTATGGCTACACCTTC. Encoded protein: CASSQGQYSYGYTF. This chain links TRBV4-1 with TRBJ1-2; TRBD1 is a possible D gene (5 bases). This CDR3 spans 14 amino acids. CDR1 and CDR2 (germline): MGHRA, YSYEKL. V was clipped by 1 base and J by 4 bases, with 10 bases between them.